A selection of T cell receptor beta chains follows, all from one sample in a study of control samples from healthy donors and cancer patients. Clones were sequenced by immunoSEQ multiplex PCR, and TCRdb holds only the in-frame ones, with some missing. The profile shows roughly 150,000 clones, about 93% of them singletons. Sequenced material: blood. The receptors here all came from a man aged 50-59 years in good health. Each CDR3 is given with its conserved first and last residue. Fields, in order: CDR3 protein, CDR3 DNA, J gene, D gene, clone size, V gene, CDR3 length. D genes are given only for firm matches. Clone sizes are given selectively: once, few, many, or a class where the clone is expanded.

CDR3 protein: CASSGQGGNTIYF
CDR3 DNA: TGCGCCAGCAGCGGACAGGGAGGAAACACCATATATTTT
J gene: TRBJ1-3
D gene: TRBD1
clone size: -
V gene: TRBV10-1
CDR3 length: 13

CDR3 protein: CASKLAGDGEQYF
CDR3 DNA: TGTGCCAGCAAACTAGCGGGAGACGGGGAGCAGTACTTC
J gene: TRBJ2-7
D gene: TRBD2
clone size: -
V gene: TRBV7-9
CDR3 length: 13

CDR3 protein: CASSSWEGAGNQPQHF
CDR3 DNA: TGTGCCAGCAGCTCCTGGGAGGGCGCGGGCAATCAGCCCCAGCATTTT
J gene: TRBJ1-5
D gene: -
clone size: -
V gene: TRBV5-4
CDR3 length: 16

CDR3 protein: CASSERRQSSYEQYF
CDR3 DNA: TGTGCCAGCAGTGAGAGGAGGCAGAGCTCCTACGAGCAGTACTTC
J gene: TRBJ2-7
D gene: -
clone size: -
V gene: TRBV6-1
CDR3 length: 15

CDR3 protein: CASSFNRLSEAFF
CDR3 DNA: TGTGCCAGCAGTTTTAACAGGTTGAGCGAAGCTTTCTTT
J gene: TRBJ1-1
D gene: -
clone size: -
V gene: TRBV12-3/TRBV12-4
CDR3 length: 13

CDR3 protein: CASSLRDRSYNEQFF
CDR3 DNA: TGTGCCAGCAGCCTCCGGGACAGGTCCTACAATGAGCAGTTCTTC
J gene: TRBJ2-1
D gene: -
clone size: -
V gene: TRBV21-1
CDR3 length: 15

CDR3 protein: CASSVRFDKNIQYF
CDR3 DNA: TGTGCCAGTAGTGTCAGATTTGACAAAAACATTCAGTACTTC
J gene: TRBJ2-4
D gene: -
clone size: few
V gene: TRBV19
CDR3 length: 14

CDR3 protein: CASSSSLDRHEQYF
CDR3 DNA: TGTGCCAGCTCATCGTCCCTGGACAGACACGAGCAGTACTTC
J gene: TRBJ2-7
D gene: -
clone size: -
V gene: TRBV18
CDR3 length: 14

CDR3 protein: CASSTARGRVNEQFF
CDR3 DNA: TGTGCCAGTAGTACGGCGCGGGGGAGGGTAAATGAGCAGTTCTTC
J gene: TRBJ2-1
D gene: TRBD2
clone size: -
V gene: TRBV19
CDR3 length: 15

CDR3 protein: CASSTRTGGIETQYF
CDR3 DNA: TGTGCCAGCAGCACTAGGACAGGGGGCATAGAGACCCAGTACTTC
J gene: TRBJ2-5
D gene: TRBD1
clone size: -
V gene: TRBV28
CDR3 length: 15

CDR3 protein: CASSLRTDGYTF
CDR3 DNA: TGTGCCAGCAGCCTTAGGACGGATGGCTACACCTTC
J gene: TRBJ1-2
D gene: -
clone size: -
V gene: TRBV3-1/TRBV3-2
CDR3 length: 12

CDR3 protein: CASTTPRERRSYEQYF
CDR3 DNA: TGCGCCAGCACCACCCCCCGGGAGCGGAGGTCCTACGAGCAGTACTTC
J gene: TRBJ2-7
D gene: -
clone size: -
V gene: TRBV4-1
CDR3 length: 16

CDR3 protein: CASTPGLLNTEAFF
CDR3 DNA: TGTGCCAGCACCCCGGGGCTGTTGAACACTGAAGCTTTCTTT
J gene: TRBJ1-1
D gene: -
clone size: -
V gene: TRBV3-1/TRBV3-2
CDR3 length: 14

CDR3 protein: CASSLTPGNLGYTF
CDR3 DNA: TGTGCCAGCAGTTTAACGCCTGGGAACCTTGGCTACACCTTC
J gene: TRBJ1-2
D gene: -
clone size: -
V gene: TRBV28
CDR3 length: 14

CDR3 protein: CASSLRGQGDSGANVLTF
CDR3 DNA: TGTGCCAGCAGCTTAAGGGGACAGGGGGACTCTGGGGCCAACGTCCTGACTTTC
J gene: TRBJ2-6
D gene: TRBD1
clone size: -
V gene: TRBV7-2
CDR3 length: 18

CDR3 protein: CASSSEGAQYF
CDR3 DNA: TGTGCCAGCAGCTCGGAGGGCGCGCAGTACTTC
J gene: TRBJ2-7
D gene: -
clone size: -
V gene: TRBV7-9
CDR3 length: 11

CDR3 protein: CSAGGGDGYTF
CDR3 DNA: TGCAGCGCCGGCGGAGGGGATGGCTACACCTTC
J gene: TRBJ1-2
D gene: -
clone size: -
V gene: TRBV29-1
CDR3 length: 11

CDR3 protein: CATSSEESTYNEQFF
CDR3 DNA: TGTGCCACCAGCAGCGAGGAAAGCACCTACAATGAGCAGTTCTTC
J gene: TRBJ2-1
D gene: -
clone size: -
V gene: TRBV15
CDR3 length: 15

CDR3 protein: CASSPRTETEAFF
CDR3 DNA: TGTGCCAGCTCACCGAGGACGGAGACTGAAGCTTTCTTT
J gene: TRBJ1-1
D gene: -
clone size: -
V gene: TRBV18
CDR3 length: 13

CDR3 protein: CASSIGISGGHQETQYF
CDR3 DNA: TGTGCCAGTAGTATAGGCATCTCCGGGGGCCACCAAGAGACCCAGTACTTC
J gene: TRBJ2-5
D gene: -
clone size: -
V gene: TRBV19
CDR3 length: 17

CDR3 protein: CASSLAGQGEKLFF
CDR3 DNA: TGTGCCAGCAGCTTAGCGGGTCAGGGCGAAAAACTGTTTTTT
J gene: TRBJ1-4
D gene: -
clone size: -
V gene: TRBV7-9
CDR3 length: 14

CDR3 protein: CASSSPRGVAGDNEQFF
CDR3 DNA: TGTGCCAGCAGTTCCCCCAGGGGGGTAGCGGGAGATAATGAGCAGTTCTTC
J gene: TRBJ2-1
D gene: TRBD2
clone size: -
V gene: TRBV27
CDR3 length: 17

CDR3 protein: CASSQATSGASYNEQFF
CDR3 DNA: TGTGCCAGCAGCCAAGCCACTAGCGGAGCCTCCTACAATGAGCAGTTCTTC
J gene: TRBJ2-1
D gene: TRBD2
clone size: once
V gene: TRBV7-9
CDR3 length: 17

CDR3 protein: CASSPPGQGLTGELFF
CDR3 DNA: TGTGCCAGCTCACCTCCGGGACAGGGATTAACCGGGGAGCTGTTTTTT
J gene: TRBJ2-2
D gene: TRBD1
clone size: -
V gene: TRBV18
CDR3 length: 16

CDR3 protein: CASTSVTYNEQFF
CDR3 DNA: TGTGCCAGTACCAGCGTGACCTACAATGAGCAGTTCTTC
J gene: TRBJ2-1
D gene: -
clone size: -
V gene: TRBV19
CDR3 length: 13

CDR3 protein: CASSLGALASDEQYF
CDR3 DNA: TGTGCCAGCAGCTTAGGGGCACTAGCGAGCGACGAGCAGTACTTC
J gene: TRBJ2-7
D gene: TRBD2
clone size: once
V gene: TRBV13
CDR3 length: 15

CDR3 protein: CASSYSGGGWEQFF
CDR3 DNA: TGTGCCAGCAGTTACTCGGGGGGCGGATGGGAGCAGTTCTTC
J gene: TRBJ2-1
D gene: -
clone size: -
V gene: TRBV6-5
CDR3 length: 14

CDR3 protein: CASSLGDAQGYEQYF
CDR3 DNA: TGCGCCAGCAGCTTGGGTGATGCACAGGGGTACGAGCAGTACTTC
J gene: TRBJ2-7
D gene: TRBD1
clone size: -
V gene: TRBV5-1
CDR3 length: 15

CDR3 protein: CASSPGLAGGTGELFF
CDR3 DNA: TGTGCCAGCAGCCCTGGACTAGCGGGCGGCACCGGGGAGCTGTTTTTT
J gene: TRBJ2-2
D gene: TRBD2
clone size: -
V gene: TRBV3-1/TRBV3-2
CDR3 length: 16

CDR3 protein: CASSLSGGAADTQYF
CDR3 DNA: TGCGCCAGCAGCTTGTCTGGGGGAGCGGCAGATACGCAGTATTTT
J gene: TRBJ2-3
D gene: -
clone size: -
V gene: TRBV5-1
CDR3 length: 15

CDR3 protein: CASSSPTGGPIGYTF
CDR3 DNA: TGTGCCAGCAGTTCCCCAACAGGGGGCCCGATAGGCTACACCTTC
J gene: TRBJ1-2
D gene: TRBD1
clone size: -
V gene: TRBV5-4
CDR3 length: 15